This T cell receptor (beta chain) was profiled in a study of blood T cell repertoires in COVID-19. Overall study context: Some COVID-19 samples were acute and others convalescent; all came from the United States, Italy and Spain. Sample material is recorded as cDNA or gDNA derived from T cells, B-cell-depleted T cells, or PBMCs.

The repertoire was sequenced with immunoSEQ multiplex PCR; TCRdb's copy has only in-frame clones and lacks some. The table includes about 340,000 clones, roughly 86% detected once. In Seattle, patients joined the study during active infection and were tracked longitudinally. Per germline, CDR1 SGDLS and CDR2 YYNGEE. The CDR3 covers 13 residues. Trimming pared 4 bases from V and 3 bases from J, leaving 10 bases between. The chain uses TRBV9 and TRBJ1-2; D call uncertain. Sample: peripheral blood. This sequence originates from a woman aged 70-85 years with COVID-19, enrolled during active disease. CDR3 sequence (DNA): TGTGCCAGCAGCTCTATTCAAGACTATGGCTACACCTTC. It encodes CASSSIQDYGYTF.